These 20 T cell receptor beta chains were sequenced from one sample in a study of T cells in women clearing cervical HPV infection. Clones were sequenced by immunoSEQ multiplex PCR, and TCRdb holds only the in-frame ones, with some missing. In all, the sample yields approximately 17,000 clones. Material for sequencing was blood buffy coat. These receptors came from a woman aged 18-70 years with a cervical HPV16 infection that either progressed to CIN3+ or cleared (not recorded which).

The part of the CDR3 DNA that was read is TGTGCCAGCAGTCGGACAAAGGCCACAGATACG. As protein: CASSRTKATDT. In full, the CDR3 is CASSRTKATDTQYF. The rearrangement links TRBV6-4 to TRBJ2-3; the D gene is possibly TRBD1 (5 bases). The read terminates 3 residues before the CDR3 end, so the remaining end is supplied by the germline J gene. The V gene lost 5 bases and the J gene lost 2 bases, with 11 bases spanning the gap. Germline values: CDR1 MRHNA, CDR2 SNTAGT. The CDR3 sequence is 14 residues long.

This clone ranks as medium-sized in terms of frequency. The read comes to an end 3 residues before the CDR3 does, leaving the germline J gene to fill in the end. The chain recombines TRBV6-1 with TRBJ2-5; D gene uncertain. Germline V gene lookup returns CDR1 MNHNS and CDR2 SASEGT. The CDR3 sequence is 11 residues long. Trimming left V 2 bases short and J 5 bases short, with 3 bases between. The part of the CDR3 DNA that was read is TGTGCCAGCAGTGAAAGGGAGACC. Its translation: CASSERET. The whole CDR3 is CASSERETQYF.

According to its frequency, this clone is medium-sized. The CDR3 end falls 3 residues outside the read, so it is completed with the germline J gene. The rearrangement uses TRBV19 and TRBJ2-2; a weak D match, TRBD2 (5 bases). The CDR3 is 16 residues long. Trimming took 7 bases from V and 3 from J, leaving 18 bases between them. The V gene's germline CDR1 is LNHDA and CDR2 SQIVND (reference sequence). The CDR3 bases that were read are TGTGCCAGTACCCCGGCGGGCTTCCCAGACACCGGGGAG. Translation gives CASTPAGFPDTGE. The complete CDR3 sequence is CASTPAGFPDTGELFF.

With regard to this clone: The read falls 3 residues short of the CDR3 end, and the missing part is taken from the germline J gene. This sequence joins TRBV7-8 and TRBJ1-2; perhaps TRBD1 as D (6 bases). The CDR3 is 14 residues long. Germline V gives CDR1 SGHVS, CDR2 FQNEAQ. V lost 5 bases and J lost 7, with 17 bases in between. The CDR3 DNA, read in part, is TGTGCCAGCAGCGGACAACAGGGTAGTGCTGGC. Translating it yields CASSGQQGSAG. The entire CDR3 is CASSGQQGSAGYTF.

For this clone: The same CDR3 arises from other DNA sequences in this sample as well. The CDR3 reads CASSLIPLTGTKAYEQYF. Partial CDR3 DNA: TGCGCCAGCAGCTTGATACCGCTAACCGGGACTAAGGCCTACGAG. The J gene is TRBJ2-7, the V gene TRBV5-1, with 7 nucleotides matching TRBD2. The read finishes 3 residues shy of the CDR3 end, and the germline J gene is used to complete it. CDR1 and CDR2 (germline): SGHRS, YFSETQ. The CDR3 loop spans 18 amino acids. V lost 1 base and J lost 2; bases outside the gene matches: 15. Using reference TRBV5-1 and TRBJ2-7 for the parts outside the CDR3, the full variable domain is KAGVTQTPRYLIKTRGQQVTLSCSPISGHRSVSWYQQTPGQGLQFLFEYFSETQRNKGNFPGRFSGRQFSNSRSEMNVSTLELGDSALYLCASSLIPLTGTKAYEQYFGPGTRLTVT.

Its frequency marks this clone as medium-sized (0.01 to 0.1%). The CDR3 extends 3 residues past the end of the read, so its final part is completed from the germline J gene. The V call is TRBV19, the J call TRBJ2-3, with TRBD1 as a possible D gene (6 bases). The CDR3 extends over 13 amino acids. Between the trimmed V and J ends, which lost 5 bases and 4 bases, there was a span of 10 bases. Per the germline V gene, CDR1 is LNHDA and CDR2 is SQIVND (reference sequence). The covered CDR3 bases are TGTGCCAGTAGTGCGCGGACAGCAGATACG. This translates into CASSARTADT. The complete CDR3 sequence is CASSARTADTQYF.

In regard to this clone: The sequenced fragment ends 3 residues before the CDR3 boundary, so the rest is inferred from the germline J gene. The chain joins TRBV4-1 to TRBJ2-7; 12 nucleotides match TRBD2. The CDR3 contains 15 residues. J lost 6 bases, V lost 3 bases, and 6 bases had no gene match. Germline values: CDR1 MGHRA, CDR2 YSYEKL. The part of the CDR3 DNA that was read is TGCGCCAGCAGCCACTCAGGGGGACTAGCGGGCGAG. Protein sequence: CASSHSGGLAGE. The full CDR3 is CASSHSGGLAGEQYF.

Notes on this clone: The CDR3 end lies 3 residues beyond the end of the read and is filled in from the germline J gene. V is TRBV5-1 and J is TRBJ1-1; 7 bases line up with TRBD1. V lost 3 bases to trimming and J lost 0 bases; unmatched junction nucleotides: 5. The germline V gene encodes CDR1 SGHRS and CDR2 YFSETQ. The CDR3 extends over 15 amino acids. The CDR3 region is CASSWGQKMNTEAFF. CDR3 DNA, as far as it was read: TGCGCCAGCAGCTGGGGACAGAAGATGAACACTGAA.

As for this clone: The read halts 3 residues ahead of the CDR3 end, with the missing end drawn from the germline J gene. The gene calls are TRBV5-1 and TRBJ1-4; possible D gene TRBD1, 6 bases. The V gene's germline CDR1 is SGHRS and CDR2 YFSETQ. The CDR3 totals 15 residues. The V and J ends lost 2 bases and 2 bases respectively, with 10 bases between them. The CDR3 DNA, read in part, is TGCGCCAGCAGCTTTACAGGGACCACTAATGAAAAA. Translated: CASSFTGTTNEK. The whole CDR3 reads CASSFTGTTNEKLFF.

Concerning this clone itself: The read terminates 3 residues ahead of where the CDR3 ends, so the germline J gene completes it. The chain employs TRBV7-8 and TRBJ1-4, with TRBD1 identical over 10 bases. CDR1 is SGHVS, CDR2 FQNEAQ, per germline. CDR3 size: 14 residues. Trimming took 6 bases from V and 7 from J; bases not matched to a gene: 5. The CDR3 loop is CASRKTGGFEKLFF. Partial CDR3 DNA: TGTGCCAGCAGGAAGACAGGGGGCTTTGAAAAA. The full variable domain, completed using reference TRBV7-8 and TRBJ1-4, is GAGVSQSPRYKVAKRGQDVALRCDPISGHVSLFWYQQALGQGPEFLTYFQNEAQLDKSGLPSDRFFAERPEGSVSTLKIQRTQQEDSAVYLCASRKTGGFEKLFFGSGTQLSVL.

Comment on this clone: The observed sequence ends 3 residues before the CDR3 terminus, with the missing tail filled in from the germline J gene. This chain links TRBV7-9 with TRBJ1-1; D might be TRBD1 (5 bases). Trimming left V 5 bases short and J 7 bases short, with 17 bases between. Per germline, CDR1 SEHNR and CDR2 FQNEAQ (reference sequence). The CDR3 extends over 14 amino acids. Incomplete CDR3 DNA: TGTGCCAGCAGCCTCGACAGCCTAACTATTGAA. Its translation: CASSLDSLTIE. In full, the CDR3 reads CASSLDSLTIEAFF.

Details on this clone: Read sequence stops 3 residues before the CDR3 end, and the germline J gene provides the missing end. The chain combines TRBV2 with TRBJ2-7; 9 bases fit TRBD2. The V gene's germline CDR1 is SNHLY and CDR2 FYNNEI. V trimming: 6 bases; J trimming: 2 bases; junction bases outside the gene matches: 8. This CDR3 contains 15 residues. The chain's CDR3 is CASRLLAGRAYEQYF. The sequenced CDR3 bases are TGTGCCAGCAGACTTCTAGCGGGGCGAGCCTACGAG.

About this clone itself: The CDR3 end falls 3 residues outside the read, so it is completed with the germline J gene. The chain has TRBV20-1 and TRBJ2-1; tentative D call: TRBD2 (6 bases). Germline loops: CDR1 DFQATT, CDR2 SNEGSKA (reference sequence). V was cut by 6 bases and J by 7 bases, with 22 bases left in between. The CDR3 has 15 amino acids. The CDR3 spells CSASELRGAGNEQFF. Incomplete CDR3 DNA: TGCAGTGCAAGCGAACTACGGGGCGCGGGGAATGAG.

CDR3 bases read: TGTGCCAGTAGTGTTCAACAGGGAGCGGTCTATGGC. Translation: CASSVQQGAVYG. The CDR3, in full, reads CASSVQQGAVYGYTF. The chain uses TRBV19 and TRBJ1-2; D might be TRBD1 (6 bases). The read comes to an end 3 residues before the CDR3 does, leaving the germline J gene to fill in the end. The CDR3 is made up of 15 amino acids. Trimming left V 5 bases short and J 4 bases short, with 17 bases between. The germline V gene encodes CDR1 LNHDA and CDR2 SQIVND (reference sequence).

The CDR3 DNA, read in part, is TGTGCCAGCAGTCTGACAGGTTCCTACGAG. This gives the protein CASSLTGSYE. The CDR3 as a whole reads CASSLTGSYEQYF. The rearrangement joins TRBV27 to TRBJ2-7; the D gene is possibly TRBD1 (6 bases). Sequencing ends 3 residues short of the CDR3 end; the germline J gene provides the rest. Per the germline V gene, CDR1 is MNHEY and CDR2 is SMNVEV (reference sequence). The germline V and J ends were trimmed by 5 bases and 1 base, with 9 bases remaining between them. This CDR3 is 13 amino acids long.

In regard to this clone: The CDR3 goes on 3 residues after the read ends, and that part is filled in from the germline J gene. The chain carries TRBV19 and TRBJ2-3; TRBD1 might be the D (5 bases). Germline CDR1 reads LNHDA; CDR2 reads SQIVND (reference sequence). The CDR3 is made up of 15 amino acids. The V and J ends lost 2 bases and 3 bases respectively, with 12 bases between them. The CDR3 loop reads CASSITAGLTDTQYF. CDR3 bases read: TGTGCCAGTAGTATAACGGCAGGGCTAACAGATACG.

CDR3 bases read: TGTGCCAGCAGCTCCCCACGGGGACAGTCCTACGAG. It codes for CASSSPRGQSYE. In full, the CDR3 reads CASSSPRGQSYEQYF. The chain employs TRBV5-4 and TRBJ2-7; 7 bases are a match to TRBD1. With the read ending 3 residues before the CDR3 end, the germline J gene is used to fill in that end. Germline loops: CDR1 SGHNT, CDR2 YYREEE (reference sequence). The CDR3 spans 15 residues. J was trimmed by 1 base and V by 3 bases; bases with no gene match: 7.

About this clone: The DNA ends 3 residues before the CDR3 does, and the rest of the CDR3 is filled in from the germline J gene. The V call is TRBV29-1, the J call TRBJ1-2; possible D gene TRBD1, 5 bases. This CDR3 is 14 amino acids long. The V end was cut by 4 bases, the J end by 2 bases, with 14 bases between. The germline V gene has CDR1 SQVTM and CDR2 ANQGSEA. CDR3 bases read: TGCAGCGTTGCCCAATCAGGGAACAACTATGGC. It specifies CSVAQSGNNYG. The complete CDR3 sequence is CSVAQSGNNYGYTF. The complete variable domain, with remaining parts taken from reference TRBV29-1 and TRBJ1-2, reads SAVISQKPSRDICQRGTSLTIQCQVDSQVTMMFWYRQQPGQSLTLIATANQGSEATYESGFVIDKFPISRPNLTFSTLTVSNMSPEDSSIYLCSVAQSGNNYGYTFGSGTRLTVV.

As regards this clone: Sequencing ends 3 residues short of the CDR3 end; the germline J gene provides the rest. The genes are TRBV2 and TRBJ1-3; tentative D call: TRBD1 (6 bases). CDR1 SNHLY and CDR2 FYNNEI come from the germline V gene. The CDR3 contains 15 residues. Trimming cost V 4 bases and J 3 bases, with 13 bases left between them. This CDR3 is CASSGIPGVGNTIYF. The sequenced CDR3 bases are TGTGCCAGCAGTGGGATCCCAGGGGTTGGAAACACC. The whole variable domain, remainder taken from reference TRBV2 and TRBJ1-3, is EPEVTQTPSHQVTQMGQEVILRCVPISNHLYFYWYRQILGQKVEFLVSFYNNEISEKSEIFDDQFSVERPDGSNFTLKIRSTKLEDSAMYFCASSGIPGVGNTIYFGEGSWLTVV.

In regard to this clone: The read ends 3 residues before the CDR3 terminus; that terminus is restored from the germline J gene. V is TRBV5-1 and J is TRBJ2-3; 11 bases map to TRBD2. The trim removed 0 bases at V and 7 bases at J, leaving 13 bases unmatched. This CDR3 is built from 18 residues. Germline CDR1 SGHRS, CDR2 YFSETQ. The CDR3 DNA, read in part, is TGCGCCAGCAGCTTGGTGGTAACCACTAGCGGGAGATTAAATACG. Encoded protein: CASSLVVTTSGRLNT. The whole CDR3 is CASSLVVTTSGRLNTQYF.